One sample yielded the 27 T cell receptor beta chains listed below, sequenced in a study of T cell responses to AZD1222 COVID-19 vaccine. Assay used: immunoSEQ multiplex PCR; TCRdb lists only in-frame clones, some missing. Seen here are 150,000 to 200,000 clones, over 80% observed once, and the top ten hold under 2.5%. This sample comprised peripheral blood, obtained on day 0 of AZD1222 vaccination. Every receptor here comes from an adult in good health.

J is TRBJ1-1 and V is TRBV25-1; 11 positions match TRBD1. V was pared by 8 bases and J by 3 bases, with 5 bases of the junction left unmatched. CDR3 size: 14 residues. Per the germline V gene, CDR1 is MGHDK and CDR2 is SYGVNS. The CDR3 DNA follows: TGTGCCAGCCAAGGACAGGGGGCTTACACTGAAGCTTTCTTT. Translating it yields CASQGQGAYTEAFF. Complete variable domain (other parts from reference TRBV25-1 and TRBJ1-1): EADIYQTPRYLVIGTGKKITLECSQTMGHDKMYWYQQDPGMELHLIHYSYGVNSTEKGDLSSESTVSRIRTEHFPLTLESARPSHTSQYLCASQGQGAYTEAFFGQGTRLTVV.

The gene calls are TRBV19 and TRBJ2-3; D remains unclear. Germline V gene lookup returns CDR1 LNHDA and CDR2 SQIVND (reference sequence). The germline V and J ends were trimmed by 2 bases and 4 bases, with 16 bases remaining between them. CDR3 length: 16 residues. The CDR3 coding sequence is TGTGCCAGTAGTATAAGCTCCGTCCCTTCTCCAGATACGCAGTATTTT. It translates to CASSISSVPSPDTQYF.

This clone was seen more than once but under ten times. This sequence joins TRBV5-1 and TRBJ1-1, with 9 bases matching TRBD1. There are 18 residues in the CDR3. V dropped 1 base and J dropped 4; count of bases not matched to a gene: 14. The V gene's germline CDR1 is SGHRS and CDR2 YFSETQ. The CDR3 nucleotides read TGCGCCAGCAGCTTGTTTCCCTCCTCGGGACAGGGCACCACTGAAGCTTTCTTT. Its protein product is CASSLFPSSGQGTTEAFF.

The chain recombines TRBV7-2 with TRBJ2-7; 8 bases match TRBD2. From germline, CDR1 is SGHTA and CDR2 FQGNSA. CDR3 size: 13 residues. The V segment lost 4 bases and the J segment 6 bases; nucleotides outside the gene matches: 5. In DNA form, the CDR3 reads TGTGCCAGCAGCTCCCAGCGGGGGATCGAGCAGTACTTC. Its translation is CASSSQRGIEQYF.

The V call is TRBV19, the J call TRBJ2-5; D is possibly TRBD2 (6 bases). Deletions cut 2 bases from V and 5 bases from J, with 12 bases between. The CDR3 covers 14 residues. CDR1 and CDR2 (germline): LNHDA, SQIVND (reference sequence). The CDR3 here is CASSIRGGIETQYF. CDR3 in DNA: TGTGCCAGTAGTATAAGGGGCGGGATTGAGACCCAGTACTTC.

The chain links TRBV28 to TRBJ2-3, with D possibly matching TRBD2 (6 bases). This CDR3 comprises 16 residues. Germline CDR1 reads MDHEN; CDR2 reads SYDVKM. V shed 3 bases and J shed 2 bases, with 15 bases lying between them. The CDR3 DNA sequence: TGTGCCAGCAGTTTTTCAGGAGGGGCGGTCACAGATACGCAGTATTTT. It is translated as CASSFSGGAVTDTQYF.

The rearrangement uses TRBV4-3 and TRBJ2-7; 7 bases align to TRBD1. Germline CDR1 reads LGHNA; CDR2 reads YSLEER. This CDR3 has 15 amino acids. V dropped 5 bases and J dropped 5; count of bases not matched to a gene: 12. The CDR3 nucleotides are TGCGCCAGCAGCGAAGGGACAGCCCCGGGGAACGAGCAGTACTTC. This gives the protein CASSEGTAPGNEQYF.

The chain has TRBV11-2 and TRBJ1-2, with D uncertain. This CDR3 region has 13 residues. Trimming left V 4 bases short and J 4 bases short, with 10 bases between. CDR1 and CDR2 from the germline V gene are SGHAT and FQNNGV. The CDR3 DNA reads TGTGCCAGCAGCTCCGACCGGACCTATGGCTACACCTTC. This sequence encodes CASSSDRTYGYTF.

This rearrangement joins TRBV5-6 to TRBJ1-2; D is undetermined. CDR1 and CDR2 (germline): SGHDT, YYEEEE. This CDR3 contains 15 residues. The V and J ends lost 1 base and 0 bases respectively, with 10 bases between them. CDR3 coding DNA: TGTGCCAGCAGCTTGAGAGGCGGAGCTAACTATGGCTACACCTTC. Translated, it gives CASSLRGGANYGYTF.

This clone occurred a few times. The chain combines TRBV6-6 with TRBJ1-4, with D perhaps matching TRBD1 (5 bases). In germline, CDR1 is MNHNY, CDR2 SVGAGI (reference sequence). CDR3 length: 17 residues. Trimming removed 5 bases at V and 8 bases at J, with 24 bases between. The CDR3 loop reads CASSRASSVRVKEKLFF. The CDR3 nucleotides are TGTGCCAGCAGTCGAGCCTCGTCAGTCAGGGTAAAGGAAAAACTGTTTTTT.

This clone appeared once. J is TRBJ1-5 and V is TRBV30; TRBD1 might be the D (5 bases). The CDR3 consists of 15 residues. In germline, CDR1 is GTSNPN, CDR2 SVGIG (reference sequence). Trimming stripped 3 bases from V and 6 bases from J, with 18 bases between. CDR3 in amino acids: CAWSPKGRWGQPQHF. In DNA form, the CDR3 reads TGTGCCTGGAGCCCAAAGGGACGGTGGGGTCAGCCCCAGCATTTT.

This chain uses TRBV5-1 with TRBJ1-1; the match to TRBD1 covers 7 bases. After removal of 0 bases from V and 1 base from J, the junction contained 9 bases not matched to a gene. CDR1 and CDR2 (germline): SGHRS, YFSETQ. The CDR3 runs 17 residues. CDR3 DNA: TGCGCCAGCAGCTTGGAGAGAGGACAGGCATGGAACACTGAAGCTTTCTTT. It translates to CASSLERGQAWNTEAFF.

This clone came up a few times. This rearrangement joins TRBV24-1 to TRBJ2-1; 7 positions match TRBD2. With 2 bases clipped from V and 0 bases from J, the junction kept 9 bases outside the gene matches. CDR1 is KGHDR, CDR2 SFDVKD, per germline. The CDR3 covers 18 residues. CDR3 amino acids: CATSDSPGSGISYNEQFF. The CDR3 nucleotides read TGTGCCACCAGTGATTCCCCGGGGAGCGGGATCTCCTACAATGAGCAGTTCTTC.

In DNA, the CDR3 is TGTGCCAGCTATAGCGGGAGGGCGAACAATGAGCAGTTCTTC. The encoded protein is CASYSGRANNEQFF. The rearrangement uses TRBV2 and TRBJ2-1; TRBD2 matches 11 bases. Germline CDR1 reads SNHLY; CDR2 reads FYNNEI. J was trimmed by 5 bases and V by 8 bases; bases with no gene match: 5. CDR3 length: 14 amino acids.

In this sample, this clone turned up once. The V and J genes are TRBV11-2 and TRBJ2-3; 8 bases agree with TRBD2. CDR3 length: 15 residues. Germline V gives CDR1 SGHAT, CDR2 FQNNGV. The V segment lost 5 bases and the J segment 6 bases; nucleotides outside the gene matches: 10. In DNA, the CDR3 is TGTGCCAGCAGCAGGGCGGGACTAGGTGTGGATACGCAGTATTTT. Protein sequence: CASSRAGLGVDTQYF.

The chain joins TRBV2 to TRBJ2-1; D is perhaps TRBD1 (5 bases). The germline V gene has CDR1 SNHLY and CDR2 FYNNEI. The V and J ends lost 7 bases and 3 bases respectively, with 22 bases between them. This CDR3 comprises 17 residues. DNA of the CDR3: TGTGCCAGCATCCTCCGCGGCGAAGGGGCAATCTACAATGAGCAGTTCTTC. It yields the protein CASILRGEGAIYNEQFF.

The genes are TRBV19 and TRBJ1-3; TRBD1 matches at 7 bases. Trimming at V came to 5 bases and at J to 4 bases, leaving 5 bases not matched to a gene. CDR1 LNHDA and CDR2 SQIVND come from the germline V gene (reference sequence). The CDR3 is 14 residues long. Here the CDR3 DNA reads TGTGCCAGTAGTCCGACAGGGCGAGGAAACACCATATATTTT. Its translation: CASSPTGRGNTIYF.

The CDR3 sequence is CASSLGGTYGYTF. The CDR3 DNA sequence: TGCGCCAGCAGCTTGGGAGGGACCTATGGCTACACCTTC. The chain links TRBV5-1 to TRBJ1-2; tentatively, D is TRBD1 (5 bases). The germline V gene has CDR1 SGHRS and CDR2 YFSETQ. The CDR3 extends over 13 amino acids. V lost 0 bases and J lost 4, with 7 bases in between.

This sequence joins TRBV30 and TRBJ1-2, with 10 bases identical to TRBD1. From germline, CDR1 is GTSNPN and CDR2 SVGIG (reference sequence). Trimming at V came to 2 bases and at J to 2 bases, leaving 5 bases not matched to a gene. The CDR3 extends over 15 amino acids. CDR3 DNA sequence: TGTGCCTGGAGTCCTCGGACAGGGGGAAACTATGGCTACACCTTC. It yields the protein CAWSPRTGGNYGYTF.

This chain connects TRBV2 to TRBJ1-2, with 7 nucleotides matching TRBD1. The length of the CDR3 is 15 residues. Germline V gene lookup returns CDR1 SNHLY and CDR2 FYNNEI. V lost 10 bases and J lost 0; bases outside the gene matches: 11. The CDR3, as DNA: TGTGCCACCCGACAGGGCCTTAGTTCTAACTATGGCTACACCTTC. Its translation: CATRQGLSSNYGYTF.

V usage is TRBV28 and J usage is TRBJ1-5; D uncertain. Germline loops: CDR1 MDHEN, CDR2 SYDVKM. This CDR3 is built from 13 residues. V shed 6 bases and J shed 4 bases, with 10 bases lying between them. The CDR3 loop is CASSQYRNQPQHF. The CDR3 DNA follows: TGTGCCAGCAGCCAGTACCGGAATCAGCCCCAGCATTTT.

This clone was observed once. The rearrangement uses TRBV21-1 and TRBJ2-1; the listed D gene, TRBD2, was not tested against the DNA. TRBV21-1 is listed as a pseudogene. This CDR3 comprises 18 residues. The CDR3 DNA is TGTGCCAGCAGCAAAGCACAAAAGCGGGACTTGACGAAGAATGAGCAGTTCTTC. This encodes CASSKAQKRDLTKNEQFF.

This chain links TRBV11-2 with TRBJ1-5; no clear D gene. The germline gives CDR1 SGHAT, CDR2 FQNNGV. The V end lost 0 bases, the J end lost 3 bases, and 6 bases lay between the germline ends. The CDR3 is 14 amino acids. The CDR3 protein is CASSLDRNNQPQHF. For the CDR3, the DNA is TGTGCCAGCAGCTTAGACAGGAACAATCAGCCCCAGCATTTT.

The chain has TRBV19 and TRBJ2-2; TRBD2 agrees at 9 bases. J gave up 2 bases and V 5 bases, and 12 bases lay outside the gene matches. Germline-derived CDR1 and CDR2 are LNHDA and SQIVND (reference sequence). CDR3 length: 18 amino acids. The CDR3 is CASSSGGRASSNTGELFF. CDR3 bases: TGTGCCAGTAGTTCTGGCGGGAGGGCCTCATCAAACACCGGGGAGCTGTTTTTT.

This chain joins TRBV14 and TRBJ1-3; D unresolved. Trimming pared 4 bases from V and 1 base from J, leaving 8 bases between. Germline V gene data show CDR1 as SGHDN and CDR2 as FVKESK. The CDR3 has 14 amino acids. CDR3 region: CASSPRSSGNTIYF. The CDR3 region has the DNA TGTGCCAGCAGCCCTCGGAGTTCTGGAAACACCATATATTTT.

This chain connects TRBV9 to TRBJ1-5; D ambiguous. This CDR3 has 13 residues. Germline lookup yields CDR1 SGDLS and CDR2 YYNGEE. V was cut by 3 bases and J by 1 base, with 5 bases left in between. The CDR3 DNA reads as TGTGCCAGCAGCGCCCAGAGCAATCAGCCCCAGCATTTT. Protein sequence: CASSAQSNQPQHF.

The chain carries TRBV19 and TRBJ1-1, with 7 bases that match TRBD1. Germline CDR1 reads LNHDA; CDR2 reads SQIVND (reference sequence). The J segment lost 10 bases and the V segment lost 11 bases, leaving 7 bases of the junction unmatched. The CDR3 runs 10 residues. The CDR3 protein is CAAQGQRAFF. CDR3 in DNA: TGTGCCGCACAGGGGCAGAGAGCTTTCTTT.